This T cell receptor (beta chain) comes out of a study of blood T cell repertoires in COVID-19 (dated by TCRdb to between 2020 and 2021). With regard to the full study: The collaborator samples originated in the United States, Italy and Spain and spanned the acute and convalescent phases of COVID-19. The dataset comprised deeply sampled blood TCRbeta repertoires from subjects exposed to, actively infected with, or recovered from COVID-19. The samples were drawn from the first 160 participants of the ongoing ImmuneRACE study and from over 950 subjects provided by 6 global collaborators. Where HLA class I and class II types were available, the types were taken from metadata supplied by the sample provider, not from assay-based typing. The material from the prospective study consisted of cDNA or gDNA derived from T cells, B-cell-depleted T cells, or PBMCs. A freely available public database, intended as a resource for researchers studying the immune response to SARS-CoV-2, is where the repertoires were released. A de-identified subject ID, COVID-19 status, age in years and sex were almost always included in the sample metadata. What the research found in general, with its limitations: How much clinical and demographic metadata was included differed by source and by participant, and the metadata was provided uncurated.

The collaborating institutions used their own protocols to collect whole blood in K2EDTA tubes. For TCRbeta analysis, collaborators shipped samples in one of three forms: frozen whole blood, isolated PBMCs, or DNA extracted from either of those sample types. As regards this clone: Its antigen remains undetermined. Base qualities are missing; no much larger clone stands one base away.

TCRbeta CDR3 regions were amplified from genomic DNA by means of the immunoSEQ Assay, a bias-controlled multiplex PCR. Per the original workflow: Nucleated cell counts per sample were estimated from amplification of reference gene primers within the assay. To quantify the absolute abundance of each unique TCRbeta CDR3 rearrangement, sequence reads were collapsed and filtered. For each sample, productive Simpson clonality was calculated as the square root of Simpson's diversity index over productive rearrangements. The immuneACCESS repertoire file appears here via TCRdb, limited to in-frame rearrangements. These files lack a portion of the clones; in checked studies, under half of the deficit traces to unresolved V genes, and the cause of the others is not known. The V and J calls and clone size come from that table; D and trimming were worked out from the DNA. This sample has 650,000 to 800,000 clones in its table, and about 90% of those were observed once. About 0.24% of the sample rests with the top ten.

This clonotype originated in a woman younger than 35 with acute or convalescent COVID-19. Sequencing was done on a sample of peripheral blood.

CDR3 sequence: CASSSGEVEKLFF. Here is the DNA: TGTGCCAGCAGCTCCGGCGAGGTTGAAAAACTGTTTTTT. The sequence links TRBV13 to TRBJ1-4; the D segment cannot be called with confidence. The germline V gene (reference sequence) gives CDR1 as PRHDT and CDR2 as FYEKMQ. V drops 4 bases and J drops 7 bases, leaving 10 bases in between. The cysteine opens and the phenylalanine closes a CDR3 of 13 amino acids. The sequence is cut down to CDR3 DNA, 39 bases in frame from base 1.